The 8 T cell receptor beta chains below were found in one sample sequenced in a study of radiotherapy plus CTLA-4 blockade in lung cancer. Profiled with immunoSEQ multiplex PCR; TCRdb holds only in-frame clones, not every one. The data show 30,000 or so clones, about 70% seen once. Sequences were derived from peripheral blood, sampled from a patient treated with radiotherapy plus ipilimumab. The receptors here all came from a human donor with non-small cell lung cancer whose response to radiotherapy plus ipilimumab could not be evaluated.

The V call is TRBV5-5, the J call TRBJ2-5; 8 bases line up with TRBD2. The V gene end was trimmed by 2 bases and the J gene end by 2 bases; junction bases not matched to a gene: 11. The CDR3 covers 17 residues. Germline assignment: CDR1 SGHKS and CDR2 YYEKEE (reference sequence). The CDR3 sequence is CASSLGGRTHPQETQYF. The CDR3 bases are TGTGCCAGCAGCTTAGGCGGGAGGACCCATCCTCAAGAGACCCAGTACTTC.

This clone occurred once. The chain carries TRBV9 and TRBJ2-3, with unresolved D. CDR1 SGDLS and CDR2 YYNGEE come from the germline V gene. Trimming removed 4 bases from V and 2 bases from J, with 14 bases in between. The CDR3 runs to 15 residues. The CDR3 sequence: CASSPRVSFTDTQYF. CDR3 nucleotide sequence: TGTGCCAGCAGCCCCCGGGTTAGCTTCACAGATACGCAGTATTTT.

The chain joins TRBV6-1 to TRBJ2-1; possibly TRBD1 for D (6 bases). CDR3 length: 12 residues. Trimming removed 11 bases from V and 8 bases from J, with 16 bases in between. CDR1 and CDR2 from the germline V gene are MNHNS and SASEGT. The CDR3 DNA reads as TGTGCCGGCCGGGACACGATCGATGAGCAGTTCTTC. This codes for CAGRDTIDEQFF.

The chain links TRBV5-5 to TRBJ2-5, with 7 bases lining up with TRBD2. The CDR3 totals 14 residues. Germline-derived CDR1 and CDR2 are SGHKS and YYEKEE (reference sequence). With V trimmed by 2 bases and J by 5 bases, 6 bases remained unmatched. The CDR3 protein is CASSFGSGGETQYF. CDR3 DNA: TGTGCCAGCAGCTTTGGATCCGGGGGGGAGACCCAGTACTTC.

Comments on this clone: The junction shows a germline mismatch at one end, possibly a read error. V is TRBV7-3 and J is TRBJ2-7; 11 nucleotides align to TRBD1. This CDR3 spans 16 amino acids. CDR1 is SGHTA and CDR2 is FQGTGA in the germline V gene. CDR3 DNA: TGCGCCAGCAGCCAAGAAGCCGGGACAGGGGGAAACGAGCAGTACTTC. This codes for CASSQEAGTGGNEQYF.

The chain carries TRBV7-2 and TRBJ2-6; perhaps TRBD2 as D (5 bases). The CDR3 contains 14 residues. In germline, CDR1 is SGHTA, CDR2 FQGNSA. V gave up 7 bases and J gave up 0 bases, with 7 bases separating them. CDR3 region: CASIGNSGANVLTF. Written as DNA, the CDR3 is TGTGCCAGCATCGGGAACTCTGGGGCCAACGTCCTGACTTTC.

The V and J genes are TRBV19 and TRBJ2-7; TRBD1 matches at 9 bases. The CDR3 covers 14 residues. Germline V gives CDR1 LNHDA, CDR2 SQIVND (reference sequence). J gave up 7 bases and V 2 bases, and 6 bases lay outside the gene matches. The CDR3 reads CASSIRGQGREQYF. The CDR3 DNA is TGTGCCAGTAGTATACGGGGACAGGGACGAGAGCAGTACTTC.

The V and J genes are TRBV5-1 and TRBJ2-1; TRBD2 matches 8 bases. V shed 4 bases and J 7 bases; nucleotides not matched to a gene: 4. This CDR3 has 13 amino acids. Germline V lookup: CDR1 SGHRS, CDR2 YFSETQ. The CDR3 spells CASSGGGRNEQFF. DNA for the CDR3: TGCGCCAGCAGCGGAGGCGGGAGGAATGAGCAGTTCTTC.